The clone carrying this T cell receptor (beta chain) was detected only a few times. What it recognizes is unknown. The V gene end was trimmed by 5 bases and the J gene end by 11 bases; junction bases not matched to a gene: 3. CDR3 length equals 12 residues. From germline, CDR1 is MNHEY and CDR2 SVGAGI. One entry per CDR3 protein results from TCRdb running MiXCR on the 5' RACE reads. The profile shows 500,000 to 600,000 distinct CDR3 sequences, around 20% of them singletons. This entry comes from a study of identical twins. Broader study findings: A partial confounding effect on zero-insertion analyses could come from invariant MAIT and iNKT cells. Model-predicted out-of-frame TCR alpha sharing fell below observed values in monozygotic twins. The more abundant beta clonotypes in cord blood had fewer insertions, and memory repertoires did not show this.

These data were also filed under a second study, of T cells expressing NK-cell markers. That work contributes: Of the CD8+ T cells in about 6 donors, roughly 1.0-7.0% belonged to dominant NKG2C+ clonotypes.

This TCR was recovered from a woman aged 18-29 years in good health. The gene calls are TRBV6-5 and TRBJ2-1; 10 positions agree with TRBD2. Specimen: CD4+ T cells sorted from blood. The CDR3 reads CASSQLAGKQFF. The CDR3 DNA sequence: TGTGCCAGCAGTCAACTAGCGGGGAAGCAGTTCTTC.